Reported below is one T cell receptor (beta chain). Antigen specificity is unknown. The sample is drawn from a study of glioma-infiltrating T cells after dendritic cell vaccination. Overall study: Between about 2003 and 2013, patients got autologous tumor lysate-pulsed dendritic cell vaccines.

The table came from immunoSEQ multiplex PCR; TCRdb's copy has only in-frame clones and leaves some out. The sample has about 67,000 clones; 80% to 85% are singletons. All glioblastoma patients lacked an isocitrate dehydrogenase mutation. Study-level findings and limits: TCR clonality showed no direct relationship with survival.

Trimming left V 3 bases short and J 11 bases short, with 16 bases between. The length of the CDR3 is 13 residues. CDR1 and CDR2 from the germline V gene are SGDLS and YYNGEE. The receptor's source is a human donor with glioblastoma. The sample here was blood, taken before dendritic cell vaccination. The chain links TRBV9 to TRBJ2-3; maybe TRBD1 (6 bases). CDR3 DNA: TGTGCCAGCAGCGCCATGGCAGGGGCCGTGCAGTATTTT. This sequence encodes CASSAMAGAVQYF.